The sequence of this TCR beta chain was determined in a study of T cell repertoires in aging, cancer and after chemotherapy. Turning to the study itself: Donor ages fell into six groups from 30 or younger up to 70 or older. Findings and caveats of the study: Loss of evenness, beyond lost richness, contributed to age-related TCR diversity decline in cancer patients.

Peripheral blood genomic DNA, not sorted cells or RNA, was the template. A mixed TRB-A/B primer pool amplified rearranged TRB by multiplex touch-down PCR. TCRdb itself ran the multiplex PCR reads through MiXCR, one entry per CDR3 protein. This sample has 2,800 or so distinct CDR3 sequences, with 24% found just once. Comments on this clonotype: Antigen unknown.

The specimen was blood. This receptor was obtained from a human donor with a solid tumor.

The CDR3 DNA reads as TGTGCCAGCAGGGGAGTCTCCTACGAGCAGTACTTC. Translation gives CASRGVSYEQYF. This rearrangement joins TRBV6-2 or TRBV6-3 to TRBJ2-7; D possibly corresponds to TRBD2 (5 bases). Deletions cut 6 bases from V and 0 bases from J, with 6 bases between. The V gene's germline CDR1 is MNHEY and CDR2 SVGEGT. This CDR3 has 12 residues.